The rows below give T cell receptor beta chains drawn from one sample of a study of T cell repertoires in cytomegalovirus infection. These receptors are not linked to any known antigen. One entry per CDR3 protein, called by TCRdb with MiXCR from the reads. The sample shows 150,000 or so distinct CDR3 sequences, approximately 30% of them seen only once. Sample: CD8+ T cells from cultured PBMCs, taken from culture after CMV antigen stimulation. The receptor source for this set is a human donor in good health (CMV status not recorded). Some clones in this sample may be carry-over from other donors' samples. Both conserved end residues are part of each CDR3. Each record gives: CDR3 protein, V gene, clone size. Only some rows state a clone size, as once, few, many or a class for expanded clones.

CDR3 protein: CASSVDSGGEEQYF
V gene: TRBV9
clone size: -

CDR3 protein: CSVKAAYEQYF
V gene: TRBV29-1
clone size: -

CDR3 protein: CASSSSGAGYGYTF
V gene: TRBV7-9
clone size: few

CDR3 protein: CASSMTTGGETGELFF
V gene: TRBV7-6
clone size: few

CDR3 protein: CASRTSGNNEQFF
V gene: TRBV19
clone size: -

CDR3 protein: CTSGLVRTGAGGDTQYF
V gene: TRBV12-5
clone size: -

CDR3 protein: CASSLNPGLAGENQETQYF
V gene: TRBV2
clone size: -

CDR3 protein: CASSLALGASGYSNTGELFF
V gene: TRBV7-6
clone size: -

CDR3 protein: CASLRQGEVNTEAFF
V gene: TRBV19
clone size: -

CDR3 protein: CSARERGGSYNEQFF
V gene: TRBV20-1
clone size: few

CDR3 protein: CASSRFGQGARETQYF
V gene: TRBV14
clone size: few

CDR3 protein: CASSLVGNEQYF
V gene: TRBV7-6
clone size: -

CDR3 protein: CASRTGNNSPLHF
V gene: TRBV2
clone size: -

CDR3 protein: CSARDVGKSYEQYF
V gene: TRBV20-1
clone size: -

CDR3 protein: CASSSHSGGAGNEQFF
V gene: TRBV11-2
clone size: once

CDR3 protein: CAIMRTSGGIQEDTQYF
V gene: TRBV10-3
clone size: -

CDR3 protein: CASRGDLISYEQYF
V gene: TRBV28
clone size: -

CDR3 protein: CASSFDRLSYTF
V gene: TRBV7-9
clone size: -

CDR3 protein: CASSFSAAANTGELFF
V gene: TRBV12-3/TRBV12-4
clone size: -

CDR3 protein: CASSMASGGPLEPYEQYF
V gene: TRBV19
clone size: few

CDR3 protein: CSAQAGTGDFYGYTF
V gene: TRBV20-1
clone size: many

CDR3 protein: CASSSLRAGGSTDTQYF
V gene: TRBV7-9
clone size: -

CDR3 protein: CASREGTGGNQPQHF
V gene: TRBV19
clone size: many

CDR3 protein: CASSSLGTGEEQYF
V gene: TRBV7-2
clone size: -

CDR3 protein: CASTLEAGGGATFNQPQHF
V gene: TRBV2
clone size: -

CDR3 protein: CASSLEYGYTF
V gene: TRBV7-9
clone size: -

CDR3 protein: CASSELLAGSYEQYF
V gene: TRBV2
clone size: -

CDR3 protein: CASSLVADPRSEQYF
V gene: TRBV27
clone size: few

CDR3 protein: CASSVATGQAYGYTF
V gene: TRBV9
clone size: -

CDR3 protein: CAISELAGQQFF
V gene: TRBV10-3
clone size: many

CDR3 protein: CASSPLFRTDTQYF
V gene: TRBV5-4
clone size: few

CDR3 protein: CASSSRLAGRSGANVLTF
V gene: TRBV19
clone size: few

CDR3 protein: CASSPWERGSGELFF
V gene: TRBV4-1
clone size: -

CDR3 protein: CASTLGRGNEQFF
V gene: TRBV27
clone size: -

CDR3 protein: CSARDEGQGFSGANVLTF
V gene: TRBV20-1
clone size: -

CDR3 protein: CAGKGRDETQYF
V gene: TRBV7-2
clone size: -

CDR3 protein: CASSPGPWVGEQYF
V gene: TRBV4-1
clone size: -

CDR3 protein: CASSLSRAVAFF
V gene: TRBV7-2
clone size: many

CDR3 protein: CASSYLGALDTEAFF
V gene: TRBV6-9
clone size: -

CDR3 protein: CASSYSRIAGGPETQYF
V gene: TRBV6-5
clone size: -

CDR3 protein: CASSEGWVDYEQYF
V gene: TRBV2
clone size: few

CDR3 protein: CASKDRARTEAFF
V gene: TRBV27
clone size: many

CDR3 protein: CASRPNSGGVTDTQYF
V gene: TRBV12-3/TRBV12-4
clone size: few

CDR3 protein: CASNDRVSGEAFF
V gene: TRBV4-2
clone size: -

CDR3 protein: CASSNQLGDGYTF
V gene: TRBV6-1
clone size: few